This T cell receptor beta chain emerged from a study of T cells in Graves' hyperthyroidism and ophthalmopathy (dated by TCRdb to the late 2010s). Some background on the complete study: Peripheral blood samples were taken at the time of initial diagnosis, prior to any treatment. An independent validation cohort of under 20 hyperthyroidism patients and approximately 16 patients who later progressed to ophthalmopathy tested prospective prediction of ophthalmopathy. The 75 to 100 discovery patients were divided at random into training and test sets in a 7:3 ratio. According to the paper, TCR Vbeta CDR3 sequencing was carried out on 135 peripheral blood samples, which came from more than 40 ophthalmopathy, approximately 78 hyperthyroidism and about 17 progressor patients. In roughly six Graves' hyperthyroidism patients, the study also compared T-cell repertoires from thyroid tissue with T-cell repertoires from blood. TCR V-J signatures able to tell the groups apart were searched for in a discovery cohort of 100 patients, of whom about 40 had Graves' ophthalmopathy and roughly 57 had stable Graves' hyperthyroidism. Following sampling, methimazole starting at 30 mg daily was given to hyperthyroidism patients, and high-dose intravenous methylprednisolone was given to ophthalmopathy patients.

A patient counted as having stable Graves' hyperthyroidism if no progression to ophthalmopathy occurred over 18 months of follow-up. The hyperthyroidism patients were between 18 and 65 years old and newly diagnosed, with a disease duration of less than 2 months. Patients with uncontrolled infections, other autoimmune diseases, pregnancy or lactation were excluded. Diagnoses relied on clinical symptoms, serum thyroxine and TRAb, thyroid ultrasound and orbital computed tomography. Ficoll-Paque density gradient centrifugation was used to isolate PBMCs from about 10 ml of fresh peripheral blood. Total RNA was extracted using Trizol reagent, and RNA quality was assessed on an Agilent 2100 Bioanalyzer. TCR beta CDR3 regions were amplified from RNA transcripts. The TCR CDR3 was subjected to a first round of RT-PCR using the HTBI primer set and the Qiagen OneStep RT-PCR kit. Libraries were constructed in a second round of multiplex PCR, after which size selection and purification were performed. Sequencing of the libraries was done on an Illumina HiSeq2000 using paired-end 100 bp reads. Per the authors' processing: SOAPnuke was used to process the raw data, throwing out any read that contained adapters or uncalled bases, had a mean Phred below 15, or lacked an exact constant-primer or identifier match. High-quality paired reads were merged with COPE v1.2.5, and unique nucleotide sequences were defined as clonotypes. MiTCR v1.1 was used to align the clonotypes against IMGT TRBV, TRBD and TRBJ reference segments. The analysis was restricted to V-J combinations with a frequency above 0.0001, which together covered around 99% of the repertoires. The TCS score was defined as the ratio of F50 (clonal expansion) to E x V (chaos), calculated using BLOSUM62-based TCRdist between CDR3 peptides within each V-J. Welch's t-statistics and random forest reduced fewer than 600 V-J features to about 12, which were used in a naive Bayes classifier (R e1071). The public sequencing data were trimmed at Q25 with fastp and processed into clonotypes with MiXCR by TCRdb, which kept only in-frame beta chains. Rows are unified per CDR3 protein, each entry keeping the most common DNA and genes. The authors' filters were not applied to this entry. The sample profile shows roughly 400,000 distinct CDR3 sequences; roughly 25% of them were found once. The biggest ten clones account for roughly 70% of the sample.

This clonotype was seen many times. Its antigen is still unknown. The input lacks base qualities; no much larger clone sits a single base away. Here is what the overall study found, with its caveats: No statistical method was used to fix the sample size in advance, and group allocation was not hidden from the investigators. Most expanded thyroid clonotypes (frequency above 0.001) were also found in blood, which suggests that blood repertoires may mirror thyroid immune responses. Ophthalmopathy was separated from stable hyperthyroidism by a 13 V-J signature model, with 85% to 90% sensitivity and 81% to 82% specificity obtained in cross-validation and 80%/75% obtained in testing. During validation, the model predicted progression to ophthalmopathy a median of around 7 months ahead of onset, with 60% to 71% sensitivity and around 73% specificity.

The sequenced sample was blood. The receptor's source is a man aged 50-59 years with Graves' hyperthyroidism.

The CDR3 protein is CASSPRDRGSDTQYF. The base sequence is TGTGCCAGCAGTCCTAGGGACAGGGGATCAGATACGCAGTATTTT. Rearrangement joined TRBV12-3 or TRBV12-4 to TRBJ2-3, and 10 bases in between align with TRBD1. Counted from cysteine to phenylalanine, this CDR3 has 15 amino acids. The CDR3 DNA has 45 bases and is translated from base 1. Unmatched junction bases come to 6, with V trimmed by 5 bases and J by 4 bases.